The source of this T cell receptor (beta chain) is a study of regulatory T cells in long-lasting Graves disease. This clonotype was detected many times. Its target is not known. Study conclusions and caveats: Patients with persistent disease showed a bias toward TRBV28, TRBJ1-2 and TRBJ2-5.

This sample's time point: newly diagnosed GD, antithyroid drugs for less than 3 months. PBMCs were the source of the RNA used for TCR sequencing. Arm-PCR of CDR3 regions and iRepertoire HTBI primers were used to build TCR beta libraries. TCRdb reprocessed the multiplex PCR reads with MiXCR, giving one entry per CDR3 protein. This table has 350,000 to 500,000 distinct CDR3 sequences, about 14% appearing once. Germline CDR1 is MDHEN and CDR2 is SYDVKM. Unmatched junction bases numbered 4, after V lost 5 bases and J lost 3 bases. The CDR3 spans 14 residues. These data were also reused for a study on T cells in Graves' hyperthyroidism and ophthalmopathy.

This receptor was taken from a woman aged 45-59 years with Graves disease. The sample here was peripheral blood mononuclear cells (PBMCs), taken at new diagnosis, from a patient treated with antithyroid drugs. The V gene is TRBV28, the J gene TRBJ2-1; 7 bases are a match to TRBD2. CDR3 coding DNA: TGTGCCAGCAGTCTAGCGGACTACTACAATGAGCAGTTCTTC. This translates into CASSLADYYNEQFF. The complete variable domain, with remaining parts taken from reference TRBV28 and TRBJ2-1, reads DVKVTQSSRYLVKRTGEKVFLECVQDMDHENMFWYRQDPGLGLRLIYFSYDVKMKEKGDIPEGYSVSREKKERFSLILESASTNQTSMYLCASSLADYYNEQFFGPGTRLTVL.